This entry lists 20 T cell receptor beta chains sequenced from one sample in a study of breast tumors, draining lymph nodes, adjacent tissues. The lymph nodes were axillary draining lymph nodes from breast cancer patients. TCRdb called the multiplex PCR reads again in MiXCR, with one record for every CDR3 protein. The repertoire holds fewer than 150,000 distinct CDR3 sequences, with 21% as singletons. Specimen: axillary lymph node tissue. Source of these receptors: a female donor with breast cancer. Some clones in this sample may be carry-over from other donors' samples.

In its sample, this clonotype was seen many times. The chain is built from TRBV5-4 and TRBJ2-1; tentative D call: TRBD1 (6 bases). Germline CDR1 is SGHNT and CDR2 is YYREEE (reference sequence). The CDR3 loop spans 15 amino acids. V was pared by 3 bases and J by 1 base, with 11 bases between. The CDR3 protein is CASSSSGQSYNEQFF. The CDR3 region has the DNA TGTGCCAGCAGCTCCTCGGGACAATCCTACAATGAGCAGTTCTTC.

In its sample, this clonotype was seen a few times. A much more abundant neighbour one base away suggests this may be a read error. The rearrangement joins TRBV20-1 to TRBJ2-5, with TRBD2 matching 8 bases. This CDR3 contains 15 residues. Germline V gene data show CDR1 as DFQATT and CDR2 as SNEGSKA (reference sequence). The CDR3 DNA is TGCAGTGCTAGCGAGGCTGCCCGGGGGGGAGAGATCCAGTACTTC. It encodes CSASEAARGGEIQYF.

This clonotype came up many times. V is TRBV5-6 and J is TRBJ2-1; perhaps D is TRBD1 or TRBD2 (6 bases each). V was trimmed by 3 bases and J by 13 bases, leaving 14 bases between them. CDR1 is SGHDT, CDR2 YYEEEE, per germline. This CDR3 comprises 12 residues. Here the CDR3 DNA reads TGTGCCAGCAGCTCTTTTCGGGGGACACAGTTCTTC. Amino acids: CASSSFRGTQFF. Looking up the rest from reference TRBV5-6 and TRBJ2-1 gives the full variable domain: DAGVTQSPTHLIKTRGQQVTLRCSPKSGHDTVSWYQQALGQGPQFIFQYYEEEERQRGNFPDRFSGHQFPNYSSELNVNALLLGDSALYLCASSSFRGTQFFGPGTRLTVL.

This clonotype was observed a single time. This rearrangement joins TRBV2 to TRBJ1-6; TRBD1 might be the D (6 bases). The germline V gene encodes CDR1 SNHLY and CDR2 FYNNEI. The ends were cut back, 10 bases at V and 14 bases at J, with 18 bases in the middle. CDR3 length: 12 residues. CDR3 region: CATRGRRGALHF. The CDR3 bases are TGTGCCACCAGGGGTCGTCGGGGGGCCCTCCACTTT.

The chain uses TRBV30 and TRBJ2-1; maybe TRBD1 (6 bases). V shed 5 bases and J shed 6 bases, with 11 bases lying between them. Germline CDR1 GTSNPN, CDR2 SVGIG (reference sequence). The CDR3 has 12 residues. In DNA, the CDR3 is TGTGCCTGGGAGGGACATCTCAATGAGCAGTTCTTC. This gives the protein CAWEGHLNEQFF.

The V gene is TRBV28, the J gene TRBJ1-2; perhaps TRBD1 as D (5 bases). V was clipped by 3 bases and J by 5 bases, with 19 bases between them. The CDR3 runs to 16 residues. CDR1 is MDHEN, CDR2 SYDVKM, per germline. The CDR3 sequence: CASSLQGGGIEYGYTF. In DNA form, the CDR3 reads TGTGCCAGCAGTTTGCAGGGTGGTGGGATAGAATATGGCTACACCTTC.

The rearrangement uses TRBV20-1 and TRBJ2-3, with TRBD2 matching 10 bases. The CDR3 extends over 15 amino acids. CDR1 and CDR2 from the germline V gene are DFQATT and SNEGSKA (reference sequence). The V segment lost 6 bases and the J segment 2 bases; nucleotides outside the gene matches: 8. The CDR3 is CSATLAGAATDTQYF. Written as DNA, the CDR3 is TGCAGTGCGACGCTAGCGGGGGCGGCCACAGATACGCAGTATTTT.

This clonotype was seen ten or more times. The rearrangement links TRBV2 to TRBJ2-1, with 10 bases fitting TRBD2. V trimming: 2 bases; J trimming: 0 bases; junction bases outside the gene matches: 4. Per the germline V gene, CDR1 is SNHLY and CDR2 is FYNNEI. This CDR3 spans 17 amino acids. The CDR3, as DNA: TGTGCCAGCAGTGAATCCGCTAGCGGGAGCTCCTACAATGAGCAGTTCTTC. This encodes CASSESASGSSYNEQFF.

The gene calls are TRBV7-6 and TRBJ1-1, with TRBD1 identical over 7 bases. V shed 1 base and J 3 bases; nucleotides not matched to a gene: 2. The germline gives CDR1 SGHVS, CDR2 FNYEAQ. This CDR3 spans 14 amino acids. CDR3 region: CASSLVQGDTEAFF. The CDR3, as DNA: TGTGCCAGCAGCTTAGTTCAGGGGGACACTGAAGCTTTCTTT.

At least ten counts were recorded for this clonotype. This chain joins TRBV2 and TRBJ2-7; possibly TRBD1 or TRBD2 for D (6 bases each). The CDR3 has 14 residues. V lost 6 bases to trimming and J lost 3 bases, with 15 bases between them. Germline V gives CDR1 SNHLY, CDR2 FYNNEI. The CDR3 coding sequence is TGTGCCAGCAGCGGGGGCTCTCTTGACTACGAGCAGTACTTC. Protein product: CASSGGSLDYEQYF.

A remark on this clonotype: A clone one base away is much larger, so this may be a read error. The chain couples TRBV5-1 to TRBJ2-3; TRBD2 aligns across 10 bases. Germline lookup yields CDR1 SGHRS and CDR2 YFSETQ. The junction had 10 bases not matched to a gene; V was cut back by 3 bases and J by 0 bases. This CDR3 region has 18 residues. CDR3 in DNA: TGCGCCAGCAGCTCCGGGTCTAGCGGGAGTATGAGCACAGATACGCAGTATTTT. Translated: CASSSGSSGSMSTDTQYF.

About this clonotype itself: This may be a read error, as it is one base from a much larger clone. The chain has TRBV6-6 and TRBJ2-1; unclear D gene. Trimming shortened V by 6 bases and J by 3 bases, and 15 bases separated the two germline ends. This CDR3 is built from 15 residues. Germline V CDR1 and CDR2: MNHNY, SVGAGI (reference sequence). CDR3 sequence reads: CASSQGISIYNEQFF. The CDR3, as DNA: TGTGCCAGCAGCCAAGGGATTAGTATCTACAATGAGCAGTTCTTC.

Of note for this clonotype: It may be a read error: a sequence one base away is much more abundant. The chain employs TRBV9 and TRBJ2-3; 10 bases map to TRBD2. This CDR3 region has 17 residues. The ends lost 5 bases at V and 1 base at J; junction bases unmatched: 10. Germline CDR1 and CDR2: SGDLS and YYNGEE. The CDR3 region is CASSYSFGTSGTDTQYF. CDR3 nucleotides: TGTGCCAGCAGTTACTCCTTTGGGACTAGCGGCACAGATACGCAGTATTTT.

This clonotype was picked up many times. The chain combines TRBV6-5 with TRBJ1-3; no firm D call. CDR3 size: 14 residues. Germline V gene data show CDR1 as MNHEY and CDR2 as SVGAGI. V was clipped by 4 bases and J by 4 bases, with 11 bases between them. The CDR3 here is CASSSRSAGNTIYF. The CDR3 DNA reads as TGTGCCAGCAGTTCCCGATCCGCCGGAAACACCATATATTTT.

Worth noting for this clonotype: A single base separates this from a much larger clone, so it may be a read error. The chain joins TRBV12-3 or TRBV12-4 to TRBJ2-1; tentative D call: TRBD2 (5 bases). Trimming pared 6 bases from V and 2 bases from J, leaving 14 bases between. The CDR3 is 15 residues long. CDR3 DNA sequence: TGTGCCAGCAGCTCCGGGATCGCCACCTACAATGAGCAGTTCTTC. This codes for CASSSGIATYNEQFF.

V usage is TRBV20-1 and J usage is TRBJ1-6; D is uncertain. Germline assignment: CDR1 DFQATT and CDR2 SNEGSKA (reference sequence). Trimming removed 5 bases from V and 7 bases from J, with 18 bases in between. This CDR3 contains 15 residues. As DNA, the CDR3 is TGCAGTGCTCGACTCCGAGGGCATCGGAATTCACCCCTCCACTTT. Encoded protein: CSARLRGHRNSPLHF.

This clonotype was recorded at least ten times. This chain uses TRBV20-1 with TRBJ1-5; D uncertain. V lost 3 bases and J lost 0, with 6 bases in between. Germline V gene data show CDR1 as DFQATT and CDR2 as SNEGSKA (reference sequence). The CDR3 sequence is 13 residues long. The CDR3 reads CSASVGSNQPQHF. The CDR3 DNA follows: TGCAGTGCTAGTGTGGGTAGCAATCAGCCCCAGCATTTT.

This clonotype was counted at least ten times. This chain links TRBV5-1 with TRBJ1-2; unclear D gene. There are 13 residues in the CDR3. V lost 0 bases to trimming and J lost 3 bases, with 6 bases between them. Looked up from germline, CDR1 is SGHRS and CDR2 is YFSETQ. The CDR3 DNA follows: TGCGCCAGCAGCTTGGCTCAGGACTATGGCTACACCTTC. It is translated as CASSLAQDYGYTF.

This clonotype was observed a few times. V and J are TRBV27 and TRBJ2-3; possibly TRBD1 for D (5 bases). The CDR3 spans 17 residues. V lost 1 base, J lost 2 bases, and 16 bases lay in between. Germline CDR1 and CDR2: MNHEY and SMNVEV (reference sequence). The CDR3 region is CASSLLAGNGYTDTQYF. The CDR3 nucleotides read TGTGCCAGCAGTTTATTGGCAGGGAACGGGTACACAGATACGCAGTATTTT.

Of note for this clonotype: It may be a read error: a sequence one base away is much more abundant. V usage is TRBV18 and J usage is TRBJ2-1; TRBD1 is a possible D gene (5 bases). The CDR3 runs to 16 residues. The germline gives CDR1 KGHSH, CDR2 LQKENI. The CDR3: CASSPATASHYNEPFF. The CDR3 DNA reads TGTGCCAGCTCACCCGCGACAGCTTCACATTACAATGAGCCGTTCTTC.